Listed below are T cell receptor beta chains from one sample, sequenced in a study of T cell changes during pregnancy in multiple sclerosis. Assay: immunoSEQ multiplex PCR; the TCRdb copy retains only in-frame clones and omits some. Here the sample spans 58,000 or so clones, around 90% being singletons. This specimen was CD4+ T cells from peripheral blood mononuclear cells, taken in the third trimester of pregnancy. The receptors come from a female donor with multiple sclerosis, enrolled in a pregnancy study. CDR3s include the opening cysteine and the closing phenylalanine or tryptophan. The order of the fields is CDR3 DNA, CDR3 protein, V gene, clone size, D gene, CDR3 length, J gene. D genes are given only for firm matches. Some rows mark clone size as missing; the rest say once, few, many or name a class of expanded clone.

TGTGCCAGCAGCCGAGGAGGGAGTCAGCCCCAGCATTTT	CASSRGGSQPQHF	TRBV7-2	.	.	13	TRBJ1-5
TGCGCCAGCAGCTTGGCAACAGTGGTGAATATGAACACTGAAGCTTTCTTT	CASSLATVVNMNTEAFF	TRBV5-1	.	.	17	TRBJ1-1
TGTGCCAGCAGCCCCGGACTAGCGGGGGGCGAGGAGACCCAGTACTTC	CASSPGLAGGEETQYF	TRBV9	.	TRBD2	16	TRBJ2-5
TGTGCCAGCAGCGTAGACAGCATCACCGGGGAGCTGTTTTTT	CASSVDSITGELFF	TRBV9	.	.	14	TRBJ2-2
TGTGCCAGCAGTTATTTTGGGGCGCCGGGCACTGAAGCTTTCTTT	CASSYFGAPGTEAFF	TRBV6-5	.	.	15	TRBJ1-1
TGCAGCGTTGGGACAGGGGAGACCCAGTACTTC	CSVGTGETQYF	TRBV29-1	once	TRBD1	11	TRBJ2-5
TGCAGCGTTTTCATTTGGCGGGGGGTCTCCTACGAGCAGTACTTC	CSVFIWRGVSYEQYF	TRBV29-1	.	TRBD2	15	TRBJ2-7
TGTGCCAGTAGGGGCCACTCCGGAAACACAGATACGCAGTATTTT	CASRGHSGNTDTQYF	TRBV19	.	.	15	TRBJ2-3
TGTGCCAGCAGCTTCGACAGCTCTGGGGCCAACGTCCTGACTTTC	CASSFDSSGANVLTF	TRBV5-4	once	.	15	TRBJ2-6
TGTGCCAGTAGTATACTGCCGGGGAACCCCTACGAGCAGTACTTC	CASSILPGNPYEQYF	TRBV19	once	.	15	TRBJ2-7
TGTGCCAGCAGCTTGTGGCACAGCCAATACTATGGCTACACCTTC	CASSLWHSQYYGYTF	TRBV5-6	.	.	15	TRBJ1-2